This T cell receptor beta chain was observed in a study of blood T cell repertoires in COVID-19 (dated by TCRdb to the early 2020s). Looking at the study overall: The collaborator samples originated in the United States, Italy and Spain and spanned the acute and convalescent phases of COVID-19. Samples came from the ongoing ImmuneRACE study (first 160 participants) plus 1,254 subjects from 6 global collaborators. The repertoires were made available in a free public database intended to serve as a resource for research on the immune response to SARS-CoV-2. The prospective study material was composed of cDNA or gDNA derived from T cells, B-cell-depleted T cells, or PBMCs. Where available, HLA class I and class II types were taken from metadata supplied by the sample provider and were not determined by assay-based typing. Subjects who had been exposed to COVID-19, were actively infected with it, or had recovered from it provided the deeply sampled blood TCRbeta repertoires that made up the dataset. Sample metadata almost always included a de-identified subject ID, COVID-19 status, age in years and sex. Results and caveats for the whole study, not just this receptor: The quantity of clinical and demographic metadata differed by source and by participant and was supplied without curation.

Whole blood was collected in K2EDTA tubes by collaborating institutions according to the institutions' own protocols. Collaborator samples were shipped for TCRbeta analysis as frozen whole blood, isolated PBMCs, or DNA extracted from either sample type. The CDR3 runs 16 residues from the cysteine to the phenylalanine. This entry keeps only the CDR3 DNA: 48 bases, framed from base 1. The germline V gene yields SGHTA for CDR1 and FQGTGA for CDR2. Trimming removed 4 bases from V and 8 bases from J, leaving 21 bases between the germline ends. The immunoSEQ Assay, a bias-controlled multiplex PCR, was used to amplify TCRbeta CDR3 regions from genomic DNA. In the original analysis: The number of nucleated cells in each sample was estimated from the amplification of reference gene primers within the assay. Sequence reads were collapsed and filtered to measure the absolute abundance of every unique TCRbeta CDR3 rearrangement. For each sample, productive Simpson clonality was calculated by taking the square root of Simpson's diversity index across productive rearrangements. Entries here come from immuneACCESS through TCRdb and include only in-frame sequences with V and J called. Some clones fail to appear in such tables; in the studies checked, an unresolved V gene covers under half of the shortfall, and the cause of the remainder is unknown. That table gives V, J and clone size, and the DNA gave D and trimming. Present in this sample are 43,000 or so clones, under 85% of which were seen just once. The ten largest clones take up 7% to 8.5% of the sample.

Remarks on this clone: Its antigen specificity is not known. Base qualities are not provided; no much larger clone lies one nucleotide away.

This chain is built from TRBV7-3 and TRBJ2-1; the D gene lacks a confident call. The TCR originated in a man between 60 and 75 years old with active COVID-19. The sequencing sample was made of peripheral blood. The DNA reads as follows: TGTGCCAGCAGCTCTAGGCCGGCTCGAGGAGTCTATGAGCAGTTCTTC. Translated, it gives CASSSRPARGVYEQFF.